The 32 T cell receptor beta chains below come from one sample, sequenced in a study of blood T cell repertoires in COVID-19. Profiling relied on immunoSEQ multiplex PCR, and the TCRdb table lists in-frame clones only, not all of them. This repertoire shows about 81,000 clones, about 91% found once; its top ten account for 12%. The source material was peripheral blood. These receptors were taken from a man aged 65 to 79 with active or convalescent COVID-19.

This chain links TRBV5-1 with TRBJ2-5; TRBD1 is a possible D gene (6 bases). CDR1 is SGHRS and CDR2 is YFSETQ in the germline V gene. V was trimmed by 5 bases and J by 2 bases, leaving 7 bases between them. The CDR3 sequence is 12 residues long. The CDR3 nucleotides are TGCGCCAGCAGGGGACAACAAGAGACCCAGTACTTC. Amino acids: CASRGQQETQYF.

The gene calls are TRBV7-2 and TRBJ1-2, with 9 nucleotides matching TRBD1. Germline values: CDR1 SGHTA, CDR2 FQGNSA. The CDR3 extends over 16 amino acids. V lost 5 bases and J lost 6; bases outside the gene matches: 13. CDR3 protein: CASSPNPPGQGHGYTF. CDR3 sequence (DNA): TGTGCCAGCAGCCCCAACCCGCCGGGACAGGGCCATGGCTACACCTTC.

This chain uses TRBV7-3 with TRBJ2-3; 9 bases fit TRBD2. CDR3 length: 16 residues. Germline-derived CDR1 and CDR2 are SGHTA and FQGTGA. J lost 5 bases, V lost 2 bases, and 8 bases had no gene match. The CDR3 DNA reads as TGTGCCAGCAGCTTACGGGCGGGGGGGCATGGAGATACGCAGTATTTT. This sequence encodes CASSLRAGGHGDTQYF.

The chain links TRBV25-1 to TRBJ1-1; D is unclear. The ends were cut back, 7 bases at V and 1 base at J, with 10 bases in the middle. Germline lookup yields CDR1 MGHDK and CDR2 SYGVNS. The CDR3 covers 13 residues. This CDR3 is CASIADKNTEAFF. CDR3 DNA sequence: TGTGCCAGCATCGCTGACAAGAACACTGAAGCTTTCTTT. Combining the CDR3 with reference TRBV25-1 and TRBJ1-1 gives the whole variable domain EADIYQTPRYLVIGTGKKITLECSQTMGHDKMYWYQQDPGMELHLIHYSYGVNSTEKGDLSSESTVSRIRTEHFPLTLESARPSHTSQYLCASIADKNTEAFFGQGTRLTVV.

V is TRBV3-1 (or the pseudogene TRBV3-2) and J is TRBJ1-2; 8 positions match TRBD1. The V and J ends lost 1 base and 8 bases, in that order; junction bases with no gene match: 3. Germline lookup yields CDR1 LGHDT and CDR2 YNNKEL (reference sequence). The CDR3 contains 13 residues. CDR3 DNA sequence: TGTGCCAGCAGCCAAGGGACAGGGACCGGCTACACCTTC. As protein: CASSQGTGTGYTF.

This rearrangement joins TRBV3-1 (or the pseudogene TRBV3-2) to TRBJ2-7; the match to TRBD2 covers 11 bases. This CDR3 is 11 amino acids long. Germline-derived CDR1 and CDR2 are LGHDT and YNNKEL (reference sequence). CDR3 amino acids: CATSGGYEQYF. As DNA, the CDR3 is TGTGCTACTAGCGGGGGCTACGAGCAGTACTTC.

This clone was detected only once. The rearrangement joins TRBV5-6 to TRBJ1-5; TRBD1 matches at 7 bases. This CDR3 comprises 16 residues. The germline V gene has CDR1 SGHDT and CDR2 YYEEEE. After removal of 2 bases from V and 2 bases from J, the junction contained 7 bases not matched to a gene. This CDR3 is CASSLQGFRRNQPQHF. CDR3 DNA sequence: TGTGCCAGCAGCTTACAGGGGTTTAGGCGCAATCAGCCCCAGCATTTT.

The rearrangement links TRBV21-1 to TRBJ1-1; the D call in the table, TRBD1, was not verified against the DNA. TRBV21-1 is termed a pseudogene. This CDR3 region has 14 residues. DNA of the CDR3: TGTGCCAGCAGAACGACAGGGATAGACACTGAAGCTTTCTTT. Translation: CASRTTGIDTEAFF.

In its sample, this clone was seen a few times. J is TRBJ2-1 and V is TRBV19; 9 bases line up with TRBD1. The germline V gene encodes CDR1 LNHDA and CDR2 SQIVND (reference sequence). The CDR3 sequence is 15 residues long. Trimming removed 2 bases from V and 7 bases from J; junction bases left unmatched: 6. The CDR3 DNA reads TGTGCCAGTAGTATATGGGGGACAGGGCGGAATGAGCAGTTCTTC. This encodes CASSIWGTGRNEQFF.

The V and J genes are TRBV27 and TRBJ1-5; 8 bases match TRBD1. Germline V CDR1 and CDR2: MNHEY, SMNVEV (reference sequence). CDR3 size: 14 residues. The ends lost 6 bases at V and 1 base at J; junction bases unmatched: 2. The CDR3 coding sequence is TGTGCCAGCAGAACAGGGGGAAGCAATCAGCCCCAGCATTTT. Amino acids: CASRTGGSNQPQHF.

V gene TRBV7-3 combines with J gene TRBJ2-7, with D possibly TRBD1 on 5 matching bases. Germline V CDR1 and CDR2: SGHTA, FQGTGA. This CDR3 spans 13 amino acids. V lost 1 base and J lost 5, with 9 bases in between. CDR3: CASSLRRGDEQYF. The CDR3 region has the DNA TGTGCCAGCAGCTTAAGAAGGGGTGACGAGCAGTACTTC.

The rearrangement joins TRBV10-3 to TRBJ1-2; TRBD1 aligns across 9 bases. The CDR3 has 16 residues. CDR1 is ENHRY and CDR2 is SYGVKD in the germline V gene. The junction had 9 bases not matched to a gene; V was cut back by 4 bases and J by 3 bases. The CDR3 sequence: CAISGDRALVDYGYTF. The DNA for the CDR3 is TGTGCCATCAGTGGGGACAGGGCCTTGGTTGACTATGGCTACACCTTC.

This clone was seen more than once but under ten times. The chain employs TRBV7-6 and TRBJ2-7, with D hard to call. Trimming took off 3 bases at V and 1 base at J, with 7 bases between the two ends. This CDR3 has 13 amino acids. Germline loops: CDR1 SGHVS, CDR2 FNYEAQ. CDR3 nucleotide sequence: TGTGCCAGCAGCTTGGGCAAGTCCTACGAGCAGTACTTC. This translates into CASSLGKSYEQYF.

This chain joins TRBV13 and TRBJ2-3, with D tentatively TRBD1 (5 bases). Germline values: CDR1 PRHDT, CDR2 FYEKMQ (reference sequence). Trimming left V 2 bases short and J 4 bases short, with 13 bases between. The CDR3 is 15 amino acids. The CDR3 DNA reads TGTGCCAGCAGCTTACAGGGAAAGGGCCCAGATACGCAGTATTTT. Residues: CASSLQGKGPDTQYF.

The chain couples TRBV4-3 to TRBJ1-5; D unresolved. The V gene lost 0 bases and the J gene lost 7 bases, with 7 bases spanning the gap. CDR3 size: 13 residues. Germline values: CDR1 LGHNA, CDR2 YSLEER. CDR3 region: CASSQEWAQPQHF. CDR3 DNA: TGCGCCAGCAGCCAAGAGTGGGCACAGCCCCAGCATTTT.

The V gene is TRBV3-1 (or the pseudogene TRBV3-2), the J gene TRBJ1-1; 9 bases fit TRBD1. The CDR3 extends over 17 amino acids. V trimming: 0 bases; J trimming: 0 bases; junction bases outside the gene matches: 5. CDR1 is LGHDT, CDR2 YNNKEL, per germline (reference sequence). The CDR3 region has the DNA TGTGCCAGCAGCCAAGATTGGACAGGGGCCATGAACACTGAAGCTTTCTTT. Translation: CASSQDWTGAMNTEAFF.

Of note for this clone: The same CDR3 is also encoded by other DNA sequences in this sample. V usage is TRBV6-5 and J usage is TRBJ1-2, with 7 positions matching TRBD1. The ends lost 8 bases at V and 8 bases at J; junction bases unmatched: 8. The CDR3 covers 12 residues. CDR1 and CDR2 from the germline V gene are MNHEY and SVGAGI. The CDR3 sequence: CASSVKGAGYTF. CDR3 sequence (DNA): TGTGCCAGCTCGGTAAAGGGGGCCGGCTACACCTTC.

The chain links TRBV7-2 to TRBJ1-1; tentatively, D is TRBD1 (5 bases). The CDR3 is 17 amino acids. Germline assignment: CDR1 SGHTA and CDR2 FQGNSA. The V and J ends lost 1 base and 3 bases respectively, with 18 bases between them. The CDR3 sequence is CASSLGGVRLVDTEAFF. The CDR3 region has the DNA TGTGCCAGCAGCTTAGGGGGGGTACGGCTGGTTGACACTGAAGCTTTCTTT.

The CDR3 spells CASSLYGESYEQYF. The CDR3 nucleotides are TGTGCCAGCAGCTTATACGGGGAATCCTACGAGCAGTACTTC. The chain has TRBV11-3 and TRBJ2-7, with D possibly TRBD2 on 5 matching bases. This CDR3 is 14 amino acids long. Looked up from germline, CDR1 is SGHNT and CDR2 is YENEEA. V lost 2 bases, J lost 1 base, and 9 bases lay in between.

V gene TRBV4-1 combines with J gene TRBJ1-5, with D perhaps TRBD1 (6 bases). This CDR3 comprises 16 residues. Trimming shortened V by 0 bases and J by 7 bases, and 16 bases separated the two germline ends. Germline CDR1 and CDR2: MGHRA and YSYEKL. CDR3 nucleotide sequence: TGCGCCAGCAGCCAAGATTTTTTGGGGGCCGGGCAGCCCCAGCATTTT. Encoded protein: CASSQDFLGAGQPQHF.

V and J are TRBV2 and TRBJ1-4; 7 bases map to TRBD1. The length of the CDR3 is 14 residues. Germline CDR1 is SNHLY and CDR2 is FYNNEI. V lost 6 bases, J lost 7 bases, and 8 bases stayed unmatched. CDR3 protein: CASSFDRVFEKLFF. The CDR3 DNA reads as TGTGCCAGCAGCTTTGACAGGGTATTTGAAAAACTGTTTTTT.

The J gene is TRBJ1-2, the V gene TRBV2; TRBD1 matches 9 bases. V was pared by 8 bases and J by 4 bases, with 14 bases of the junction left unmatched. This CDR3 has 16 residues. The germline V gene has CDR1 SNHLY and CDR2 FYNNEI. The CDR3 nucleotides are TGTGCCAGCTACCCGGGGGGGACAGGGAGCATCTATGGCTACACCTTC. It yields the protein CASYPGGTGSIYGYTF.

The chain has TRBV3-1 (or the pseudogene TRBV3-2) and TRBJ1-3; D uncertain. Per the germline V gene, CDR1 is LGHDT and CDR2 is YNNKEL (reference sequence). The CDR3 length is 14 residues. V was shortened by 4 bases and J by 4 bases, with 11 bases between the two germline ends. The chain's CDR3 is CASSRQDLGNTIYF. CDR3 coding DNA: TGTGCCAGCAGCCGACAAGACCTAGGAAACACCATATATTTT.

V and J are TRBV9 and TRBJ2-3, with D perhaps matching TRBD1 (6 bases). There are 15 residues in the CDR3. Trimming took 3 bases from V and 3 from J, leaving 14 bases between them. The germline V gene encodes CDR1 SGDLS and CDR2 YYNGEE. The CDR3 sequence: CASSGTGIGTDTQYF. As DNA, the CDR3 is TGTGCCAGCAGCGGTACAGGGATCGGGACAGATACGCAGTATTTT.

The V call is TRBV5-1, the J call TRBJ2-5, with a possible D match to TRBD2 (5 bases). Germline CDR1 reads SGHRS; CDR2 reads YFSETQ. The V end was cut by 1 base, the J end by 5 bases, with 12 bases between. The CDR3 covers 14 residues. In DNA form, the CDR3 reads TGCGCCAGCAGCTTGTCACGGGGTAGGGAGACCCAGTACTTC. As protein: CASSLSRGRETQYF.

The gene calls are TRBV30 and TRBJ1-6; no firm D call. This CDR3 region has 13 residues. V was cut by 0 bases and J by 7 bases, with 7 bases left in between. Germline CDR1 GTSNPN, CDR2 SVGIG (reference sequence). The CDR3 protein is CAWSVRVNSPLHF. The CDR3 coding sequence is TGTGCCTGGAGTGTACGAGTAAATTCACCCCTCCACTTT.

This clone was detected only once. The chain joins TRBV6-2 or TRBV6-3 to TRBJ2-5; 7 bases match TRBD1. Trimming removed 2 bases from V and 1 base from J; junction bases left unmatched: 7. The CDR3 sequence is 16 residues long. CDR1 is MNHEY, CDR2 SVGEGT, per germline. This chain's CDR3 is CASSYGVRGPQETQYF. The CDR3 DNA reads TGTGCCAGCAGTTACGGCGTAAGGGGGCCCCAAGAGACCCAGTACTTC.

This chain connects TRBV27 to TRBJ1-1; D gene uncertain. Per the germline V gene, CDR1 is MNHEY and CDR2 is SMNVEV (reference sequence). There are 12 residues in the CDR3. Trimming shortened V by 5 bases and J by 0 bases, and 4 bases separated the two germline ends. This chain's CDR3 is CASSQMNTEAFF. DNA for the CDR3: TGTGCCAGCAGTCAAATGAACACTGAAGCTTTCTTT.

The chain recombines TRBV23-1 with TRBJ1-2; weak D call: TRBD1 (6 bases). TRBV23-1 is given ORF status, its function remaining uncertain. This CDR3 is 14 amino acids long. Trimming removed 8 bases from V and 4 bases from J, with 17 bases in between. The CDR3 DNA reads as TGCGCCAGCGAATTAGGGGGTAGATCCTATGGCTACACCTTC. This codes for CASELGGRSYGYTF.

This chain uses TRBV15 with TRBJ1-5; D not certain. This CDR3 spans 15 amino acids. The germline V gene has CDR1 LNHNV and CDR2 YYDKDF (reference sequence). The V end was cut by 0 bases, the J end by 0 bases, with 6 bases between. This CDR3 reads CATSRENYSNQPQHF. In DNA, the CDR3 is TGTGCCACCAGCAGAGAGAACTATAGCAATCAGCCCCAGCATTTT.

The genes are TRBV11-2 and TRBJ2-7, with TRBD1 matching 9 bases. V lost 5 bases, J lost 5 bases, and 4 bases stayed unmatched. Germline CDR1 SGHAT, CDR2 FQNNGV. This CDR3 has 13 residues. The CDR3 reads CASSPTGGHEQYF. DNA of the CDR3: TGTGCCAGCAGCCCTACAGGGGGCCACGAGCAGTACTTC.

The rearrangement uses TRBV7-2 and TRBJ2-3; 11 bases agree with TRBD2. V was pared by 0 bases and J by 1 base, with 0 bases of the junction left unmatched. This CDR3 has 16 residues. Germline CDR1 is SGHTA and CDR2 is FQGNSA. The CDR3 sequence: CASSLATSGGTDTQYF. CDR3 nucleotides: TGTGCCAGCAGCTTAGCGACTAGCGGGGGCACAGATACGCAGTATTTT.